These 22 T cell receptor beta chains originate from one sample sequenced in a study of cytomegalovirus exposure and HLA in healthy donors. Using immunoSEQ multiplex PCR, the repertoire was profiled, and TCRdb retains in-frame clones only, with some absent. The table shows around 250,000 clones, with around 90% occurring only once. The sample comprised PBMCs. The source of these receptors is a woman under 30 in good health and CMV-seronegative.

The rearrangement joins TRBV5-4 to TRBJ2-7; 7 bases are shared with TRBD1. V lost 5 bases, J lost 2 bases, and 7 bases stayed unmatched. The CDR3 has 14 amino acids. In germline, CDR1 is SGHNT, CDR2 YYREEE (reference sequence). CDR3 in DNA: TGTGCCAGCAGTCTGCCGACAGGGACCTACGAGCAGTACTTC. This codes for CASSLPTGTYEQYF. Variable domain in full (rest from reference TRBV5-4 and TRBJ2-7): ETGVTQSPTHLIKTRGQQVTLRCSSQSGHNTVSWYQQALGQGPQFIFQYYREEENGRGNFPPRFSGLQFPNYSSELNVNALELDDSALYLCASSLPTGTYEQYFGPGTRLTVT.

This chain joins TRBV9 and TRBJ2-7; D might be TRBD2 (6 bases). Germline V lookup: CDR1 SGDLS, CDR2 YYNGEE. The CDR3 length is 14 residues. V was trimmed by 4 bases and J by 0 bases, leaving 11 bases between them. CDR3 region: CASSWDGSSYEQYF. DNA of the CDR3: TGTGCCAGCAGCTGGGACGGGAGCTCCTACGAGCAGTACTTC.

This clone appeared once. In nucleotides, the CDR3 is TGTGCCAGCAGTTTCCTAATGCGGGGGGAGGCCAAAAACATTCAGTACTTC. Translated, it gives CASSFLMRGEAKNIQYF. The rearrangement joins TRBV28 to TRBJ2-4; 8 bases align to TRBD2. Germline assignment: CDR1 MDHEN and CDR2 SYDVKM. The V and J ends lost 3 bases and 1 base, in that order; junction bases with no gene match: 8. This CDR3 has 17 amino acids.

The rearrangement uses TRBV27 and TRBJ2-2; 11 bases map to TRBD2. Trimming cost V 1 base and J 5 bases; bases outside gene matches: 3. CDR3 size: 16 residues. CDR1 and CDR2 (germline): MNHEY, SMNVEV (reference sequence). The CDR3 region is CASSLLAGGRTGELFF. CDR3 sequence (DNA): TGTGCCAGCAGTTTATTAGCGGGGGGGCGGACCGGGGAGCTGTTTTTT.

The V and J genes are TRBV7-9 and TRBJ1-4; D is uncertain. The CDR3 runs to 16 residues. Germline assignment: CDR1 SEHNR and CDR2 FQNEAQ (reference sequence). V gave up 1 base and J gave up 4 bases, with 13 bases separating them. This CDR3 reads CASSLVGNPFNEKLFF. The CDR3 region has the DNA TGTGCCAGCAGCTTAGTGGGCAATCCCTTTAATGAAAAACTGTTTTTT.

The chain joins TRBV11-2 to TRBJ2-5, with D hard to call. Germline V lookup: CDR1 SGHAT, CDR2 FQNNGV. This CDR3 contains 14 residues. The V gene lost 0 bases and the J gene lost 9 bases, with 14 bases spanning the gap. CDR3 coding DNA: TGTGCCAGCAGCTTAGATCTCTCGGTCGCGGCCCAGTACTTC. Protein product: CASSLDLSVAAQYF.

This chain links TRBV13 with TRBJ2-5; a weak D match, TRBD1 (6 bases). The CDR3 consists of 16 residues. Germline V gives CDR1 PRHDT, CDR2 FYEKMQ (reference sequence). Trimming removed 5 bases from V and 4 bases from J, with 20 bases in between. The CDR3 bases are TGTGCCAGCAGCAAACATCCGGGACATCGGGGAGAGACCCAGTACTTC. It specifies CASSKHPGHRGETQYF.

V is TRBV5-1 and J is TRBJ1-2, with 11 nucleotides matching TRBD1. The CDR3 has 15 residues. V lost 2 bases, J lost 3 bases, and 3 bases stayed unmatched. Germline V gene sequence: CDR1 SGHRS, CDR2 YFSETQ. The DNA for the CDR3 is TGCGCCAGCAGCTTTAGGACAGGGGGCGACTATGGCTACACCTTC. It encodes CASSFRTGGDYGYTF.

This chain joins TRBV20-1 and TRBJ2-1; D is perhaps TRBD1 (5 bases). Germline values: CDR1 DFQATT, CDR2 SNEGSKA (reference sequence). This CDR3 comprises 11 residues. V lost 5 bases and J 9 bases, leaving 11 bases between the germline ends. CDR3 coding DNA: TGCAGTGCTGACTCCAGGGTTGAGCAGTTCTTC. The encoded protein is CSADSRVEQFF.

The genes are TRBV28 and TRBJ2-3; D call uncertain. V lost 2 bases, J lost 1 base, and 4 bases lay in between. Germline V CDR1 and CDR2: MDHEN, SYDVKM. The CDR3 spans 13 residues. The CDR3 loop reads CASSLEGTDTQYF. The CDR3 region has the DNA TGTGCCAGCAGTTTAGAGGGCACAGATACGCAGTATTTT.

In this sample, this clone turned up once. CDR3 residues: CASTGQWSNQPQHF. DNA of the CDR3: TGTGCCAGTACTGGACAGTGGAGCAATCAGCCCCAGCATTTT. The rearrangement uses TRBV19 and TRBJ1-5; maybe TRBD1 (6 bases). V lost 7 bases and J 1 base, leaving 11 bases between the germline ends. Germline V CDR1 and CDR2: LNHDA, SQIVND (reference sequence). The CDR3 length is 14 residues.

The chain joins TRBV6-5 to TRBJ2-7, with D possibly TRBD1 on 5 matching bases. CDR1 MNHEY and CDR2 SVGAGI come from the germline V gene. The CDR3 length is 12 residues. Trimming left V 2 bases short and J 5 bases short, with 7 bases between. DNA of the CDR3: TGTGCCAGCAGTTACGGGGCCCACGAGCAGTACTTC. It codes for CASSYGAHEQYF.

This chain joins TRBV21-1 and TRBJ1-3; the table's D call, TRBD1, was not checked against the DNA. TRBV21-1 is tagged as a pseudogene. The CDR3 loop spans 15 amino acids. CDR3 nucleotides: TGTGCCAGCACCAAGGACAGGGAATCTGGAAACACCATATATTTT. The encoded protein is CASTKDRESGNTIYF.

The rearrangement links TRBV2 to TRBJ2-1; TRBD1 matches at 9 bases. V lost 9 bases to trimming and J lost 5 bases; unmatched junction nucleotides: 8. The CDR3 extends over 14 amino acids. Germline V gene sequence: CDR1 SNHLY, CDR2 FYNNEI. In nucleotides, the CDR3 is TGTGCCAGAACGGGACAGGGTCGGAACAATGAGCAGTTCTTC. Translation gives CARTGQGRNNEQFF.

This clone was detected only a few times. The CDR3 loop is CASSFIWGTGDYGYTF. CDR3 coding DNA: TGTGCCAGCAGTTTCATCTGGGGTACAGGGGACTATGGCTACACCTTC. The chain joins TRBV28 to TRBJ1-2, with TRBD1 matching 7 bases. This CDR3 has 16 amino acids. V trimming: 3 bases; J trimming: 3 bases; junction bases outside the gene matches: 10. The V gene's germline CDR1 is MDHEN and CDR2 SYDVKM.

This chain joins TRBV7-6 and TRBJ1-4; TRBD1 is a possible D gene (6 bases). The CDR3 has 14 residues. Germline V gene sequence: CDR1 SGHVS, CDR2 FNYEAQ. V was pared by 3 bases and J by 4 bases, with 9 bases between. Written as DNA, the CDR3 is TGTGCCAGCAGCTTCGGACAGAGTAATGAAAAACTGTTTTTT. It specifies CASSFGQSNEKLFF.

The chain is built from TRBV5-1 and TRBJ2-5; 12 positions match TRBD2. Germline trimming cut 4 bases from V and 2 bases from J; bases unmatched to any gene: 9. CDR1 is SGHRS and CDR2 is YFSETQ in the germline V gene. CDR3 length: 17 residues. For the CDR3, the DNA is TGCGCCAGCAGCCCCCAGCCCCTAGCGGGGGGGCAAGAGACCCAGTACTTC. It is translated as CASSPQPLAGGQETQYF.

The rearrangement joins TRBV5-5 to TRBJ1-2; D gene uncertain. The CDR3 length is 13 residues. Per germline, CDR1 SGHKS and CDR2 YYEKEE (reference sequence). Trimming left V 1 base short and J 7 bases short, with 11 bases between. CDR3 coding DNA: TGTGCCAGCAGCTTGTTAGTTCCCGGTGGCTACACCTTC. Protein sequence: CASSLLVPGGYTF. Complete variable domain (other parts from reference TRBV5-5 and TRBJ1-2): DAGVTQSPTHLIKTRGQQVTLRCSPISGHKSVSWYQQVLGQGPQFIFQYYEKEERGRGNFPDRFSARQFPNYSSELNVNALLLGDSALYLCASSLLVPGGYTFGSGTRLTVV.

The gene calls are TRBV4-1 and TRBJ2-5; TRBD1 matches at 7 bases. V lost 4 bases to trimming and J lost 5 bases; unmatched junction nucleotides: 4. In germline, CDR1 is MGHRA, CDR2 YSYEKL. The CDR3 length is 13 residues. CDR3 sequence (DNA): TGCGCCAGCAGCCGGACAGGTGGGGAGACCCAGTACTTC. Amino acid sequence: CASSRTGGETQYF.

This chain uses TRBV7-6 with TRBJ1-1; unclear D gene. Trimming cost V 2 bases and J 2 bases, with 3 bases left between them. The CDR3 is 12 residues long. Germline values: CDR1 SGHVS, CDR2 FNYEAQ. CDR3 sequence (DNA): TGTGCCAGCAGCTTACTCAACACTGAAGCTTTCTTT. Protein: CASSLLNTEAFF.

This clone was picked up one time. V and J are TRBV4-3 and TRBJ2-1; 8 nucleotides line up with TRBD2. The CDR3 runs 18 residues. CDR1 LGHNA and CDR2 YSLEER come from the germline V gene. Germline trimming cut 0 bases from V and 6 bases from J; bases unmatched to any gene: 13. The CDR3 region is CASSQDGPFVGGANEQFF. The CDR3 region has the DNA TGCGCCAGCAGCCAAGACGGCCCCTTTGTCGGGGGGGCCAATGAGCAGTTCTTC.

V usage is TRBV4-1 and J usage is TRBJ2-1; 9 bases match TRBD2. Germline V gene data show CDR1 as MGHRA and CDR2 as YSYEKL. The J segment lost 5 bases and the V segment lost 2 bases, leaving 4 bases of the junction unmatched. This CDR3 is 15 amino acids long. CDR3 amino acids: CASSQPGLADNEQFF. CDR3 sequence (DNA): TGCGCCAGCAGCCAACCGGGACTAGCTGACAATGAGCAGTTCTTC.